Listed below are T cell receptor beta chains from one sample, sequenced in a study of blood T cell repertoires in COVID-19. The assay was immunoSEQ multiplex PCR, and TCRdb's table has in-frame clones only and misses some. The sample consists of 150,000 to 200,000 clones, over 75% of them appearing once. Sequencing was performed on peripheral blood. The receptors shown here come from a woman aged 70 to 79 with acute or convalescent COVID-19. CDR3s include the opening cysteine and the closing phenylalanine or tryptophan. A D gene is named only where the DNA matches it firmly. Some rows have no size entry. The others give once, few or many, or a class for an expanded clone.

J gene: TRBJ1-2; V gene: TRBV7-9; clone size: many; D gene: .; CDR3 protein: CASSLYEGESYGYTF; CDR3 DNA: TGTGCCAGCAGCTTATATGAGGGTGAGAGCTATGGCTACACCTTC
J gene: TRBJ2-7; V gene: TRBV18; clone size: .; D gene: TRBD2; CDR3 protein: CASSPLAGGPSYEQYF; CDR3 DNA: TGTGCCAGCTCACCGCTAGCGGGAGGTCCCTCCTACGAGCAGTACTTC
J gene: TRBJ2-7; V gene: TRBV5-1; clone size: .; D gene: TRBD2; CDR3 protein: CASSRGGAGAYEQYF; CDR3 DNA: TGCGCCAGCAGCCGCGGGGGGGCAGGGGCCTACGAGCAGTACTTC
J gene: TRBJ1-2; V gene: TRBV25-1; clone size: .; D gene: .; CDR3 protein: CASSESRGMNYGYTF; CDR3 DNA: TGTGCCAGCAGTGAATCTCGGGGGATGAACTATGGCTACACCTTC
J gene: TRBJ1-6; V gene: TRBV2; clone size: .; D gene: TRBD1; CDR3 protein: CASSLDQGATNSPLHF; CDR3 DNA: TGTGCCAGCAGTTTAGACCAGGGGGCGACCAATTCACCCCTCCACTTT
J gene: TRBJ2-7; V gene: TRBV25-1; clone size: .; D gene: .; CDR3 protein: CASSPQVASEQYF; CDR3 DNA: TGTGCCAGCAGTCCCCAGGTAGCGAGCGAGCAGTACTTC
J gene: TRBJ2-7; V gene: TRBV5-1; clone size: .; D gene: .; CDR3 protein: CASRLGSAYEQYF; CDR3 DNA: TGCGCCAGCAGATTAGGGAGCGCCTACGAGCAGTACTTC
J gene: TRBJ2-5; V gene: TRBV7-2; clone size: .; D gene: .; CDR3 protein: CASSGRRAAEETQYF; CDR3 DNA: TGTGCCAGCAGCGGTCGGAGGGCCGCGGAAGAGACCCAGTACTTC
J gene: TRBJ2-3; V gene: TRBV19; clone size: .; D gene: .; CDR3 protein: CASSGTVGTGDTQYF; CDR3 DNA: TGTGCCAGTAGCGGGACAGTCGGGACTGGAGATACGCAGTATTTT
J gene: TRBJ1-6; V gene: TRBV14; clone size: .; D gene: TRBD1; CDR3 protein: CASSQLGQGDSPLHF; CDR3 DNA: TGTGCCAGCAGCCAACTAGGACAGGGGGATTCACCCCTCCACTTT
J gene: TRBJ2-7; V gene: TRBV6-5; clone size: .; D gene: .; CDR3 protein: CASNPTRTYEQYF; CDR3 DNA: TGTGCCAGCAATCCGACGAGGACCTACGAGCAGTACTTC
J gene: TRBJ2-7; V gene: TRBV11-2; clone size: .; D gene: TRBD2; CDR3 protein: CASSPPAGGPYEQYF; CDR3 DNA: TGTGCCAGCAGCCCCCCAGCGGGAGGGCCTTACGAGCAGTACTTC
J gene: TRBJ2-2; V gene: TRBV9; clone size: .; D gene: TRBD1; CDR3 protein: CASSVGTGGTGELFF; CDR3 DNA: TGTGCCAGCAGCGTAGGGACAGGGGGCACCGGGGAGCTGTTTTTT